This passage covers 26 T cell receptor beta chains from one sample sequenced in a study of PD-1 blockade in mismatch repair-deficient tumors. Method: immunoSEQ multiplex PCR; TCRdb's copy keeps in-frame clones and lacks some. Here the sample spans 65,000 to 80,000 clones, about 72% being singletons. The sample consisted of peripheral blood, taken 2 weeks after starting pembrolizumab. The source is an adult with mismatch repair-deficient cancer.

The V and J genes are TRBV7-9 and TRBJ1-5; D remains ambiguous. V lost 4 bases, J lost 2 bases, and 18 bases lay in between. This CDR3 has 17 amino acids. The germline V gene encodes CDR1 SEHNR and CDR2 FQNEAQ (reference sequence). CDR3 residues: CASSSQKWYEGNQPQHF. In DNA, the CDR3 is TGTGCCAGCAGCTCCCAAAAGTGGTACGAGGGCAATCAGCCCCAGCATTTT. Based on the CDR3 plus reference TRBV7-9 and TRBJ1-5, the full variable domain is DTGVSQNPRHKITKRGQNVTFRCDPISEHNRLYWYRQTLGQGPEFLTYFQNEAQLEKSRLLSDRFSAERPKGSFSTLEIQRTEQGDSAMYLCASSSQKWYEGNQPQHFGDGTRLSIL.

V usage is TRBV7-2 and J usage is TRBJ2-1; D unclear. V was pared by 1 base and J by 9 bases, with 13 bases between. This CDR3 region has 14 residues. Germline V gene lookup returns CDR1 SGHTA and CDR2 FQGNSA. The CDR3: CASSLGFGESEQFF. The CDR3 DNA is TGTGCCAGCAGCTTAGGTTTTGGCGAAAGTGAGCAGTTCTTC. Full variable domain (rest looked up from reference TRBV7-2 and TRBJ2-1): GAGVSQSPSNKVTEKGKDVELRCDPISGHTALYWYRQSLGQGLEFLIYFQGNSAPDKSGLPSDRFSAERTGGSVSTLTIQRTQQEDSAVYLCASSLGFGESEQFFGPGTRLTVL.

The chain carries TRBV18 and TRBJ2-1, with 7 bases identical to TRBD1. The V gene end was trimmed by 1 base and the J gene end by 0 bases; junction bases not matched to a gene: 9. Germline CDR1 and CDR2: KGHSH and LQKENI. CDR3 length equals 18 residues. CDR3 in amino acids: CASSPLPNRGSSYNEQFF. CDR3 sequence (DNA): TGTGCCAGCTCACCACTTCCTAACAGGGGAAGCTCCTACAATGAGCAGTTCTTC.

This chain joins TRBV2 and TRBJ1-2; TRBD1 matches at 9 bases. The CDR3 is 14 amino acids. CDR1 and CDR2 from the germline V gene are SNHLY and FYNNEI. The V gene end was trimmed by 6 bases and the J gene end by 3 bases; junction bases not matched to a gene: 5. CDR3 DNA: TGTGCCAGCAGGGGGACAGGGAAGTACTATGGCTACACCTTC. It specifies CASRGTGKYYGYTF.

The chain has TRBV7-3 and TRBJ1-2; 8 nucleotides agree with TRBD1. The CDR3 runs to 13 residues. CDR1 is SGHTA, CDR2 FQGTGA, per germline. V was clipped by 5 bases and J by 3 bases; unmatched bases: 2. The CDR3 sequence is CASSLDRDYGYTF. The CDR3 nucleotides read TGTGCCAGCAGCCTGGACAGGGACTATGGCTACACCTTC.

This chain uses TRBV11-3 with TRBJ2-1; 7 nucleotides align to TRBD1. V shed 4 bases and J 5 bases; nucleotides not matched to a gene: 8. The CDR3 is 15 residues long. Germline-derived CDR1 and CDR2 are SGHNT and YENEEA. The CDR3 DNA reads TGTGCCAGCAGCTACTCCGGGACAGCAAACAATGAGCAGTTCTTC. Encoded protein: CASSYSGTANNEQFF. Filled out from reference TRBV11-3 and TRBJ2-1, the complete variable domain reads EAGVVQSPRYKIIEKKQPVAFWCNPISGHNTLYWYLQNLGQGPELLIRYENEEAVDDSQLPKDRFSAERLKGVDSTLKIQPAELGDSAVYLCASSYSGTANNEQFFGPGTRLTVL.

The V call is TRBV2, the J call TRBJ1-4; possible D gene TRBD1, 5 bases. The germline gives CDR1 SNHLY, CDR2 FYNNEI. CDR3 length: 14 amino acids. V was clipped by 5 bases and J by 8 bases, with 15 bases between them. CDR3 in amino acids: CASSPLGTREKLFF. The CDR3 DNA follows: TGTGCCAGCAGTCCCCTCGGGACGCGCGAAAAACTGTTTTTT.

The genes are TRBV4-3 and TRBJ1-3; 7 bases are a match to TRBD1. V was clipped by 1 base and J by 2 bases; unmatched bases: 5. Germline CDR1 and CDR2: LGHNA and YSLEER. The CDR3 has 16 residues. The CDR3 region has the DNA TGCGCCAGCAGCCAAGGCGGAGGGGGCGCTGGAAACACCATATATTTT. Its translation: CASSQGGGGAGNTIYF.

Comments on this clone: The same CDR3 arises from other DNA sequences in this sample as well. The chain carries TRBV11-3 and TRBJ2-7; D not certain. This CDR3 contains 13 residues. V was trimmed by 1 base and J by 3 bases, leaving 7 bases between them. Germline V lookup: CDR1 SGHNT, CDR2 YENEEA. As DNA, the CDR3 is TGTGCCAGCAGCTTAGTACAGAGCTACGAGCAGTACTTC. Translating it yields CASSLVQSYEQYF. The full variable domain, its missing parts supplied by reference TRBV11-3 and TRBJ2-7, is EAGVVQSPRYKIIEKKQPVAFWCNPISGHNTLYWYLQNLGQGPELLIRYENEEAVDDSQLPKDRFSAERLKGVDSTLKIQPAELGDSAVYLCASSLVQSYEQYFGPGTRLTVT.

The chain combines TRBV7-6 with TRBJ2-1; D call uncertain. Per germline, CDR1 SGHVS and CDR2 FNYEAQ. The CDR3 length is 14 residues. V lost 0 bases to trimming and J lost 5 bases, with 8 bases between them. CDR3 protein: CASSLALGNNEQFF. The DNA of the CDR3 is TGTGCCAGCAGCTTAGCGCTGGGTAACAATGAGCAGTTCTTC.

The chain combines TRBV28 with TRBJ2-1; D might be TRBD2 (6 bases). Trimming cost V 4 bases and J 2 bases, with 9 bases left between them. The CDR3 has 14 residues. The V gene's germline CDR1 is MDHEN and CDR2 SYDVKM. The CDR3 region has the DNA TGTGCCAGCAGTTCTACGGGGGCCTACAATGAGCAGTTCTTC. It specifies CASSSTGAYNEQFF. The variable domain in full, completed from reference TRBV28 and TRBJ2-1, reads DVKVTQSSRYLVKRTGEKVFLECVQDMDHENMFWYRQDPGLGLRLIYFSYDVKMKEKGDIPEGYSVSREKKERFSLILESASTNQTSMYLCASSSTGAYNEQFFGPGTRLTVL.

This clone showed up just once. The chain carries TRBV6-1 and TRBJ2-5, with 9 positions matching TRBD2. Trimming at V came to 0 bases and at J to 2 bases, leaving 4 bases not matched to a gene. This CDR3 has 16 amino acids. Germline loops: CDR1 MNHNS, CDR2 SASEGT. The DNA for the CDR3 is TGTGCCAGCAGTGAAGCCATTAGCGGGGGACAAGAGACCCAGTACTTC. Its protein product is CASSEAISGGQETQYF.

The chain recombines TRBV2 with TRBJ2-3; 9 bases line up with TRBD1. Germline-derived CDR1 and CDR2 are SNHLY and FYNNEI. This CDR3 has 14 residues. The ends lost 7 bases at V and 5 bases at J; junction bases unmatched: 7. The CDR3 region has the DNA TGTGCCAGCATTTCCGACAGGGGGAGAGATACGCAGTATTTT. Its protein product is CASISDRGRDTQYF.

This chain connects TRBV6-1 to TRBJ2-7; D not certain. This CDR3 contains 11 residues. The germline gives CDR1 MNHNS, CDR2 SASEGT. V was cut by 6 bases and J by 7 bases, with 10 bases left in between. The CDR3 DNA is TGTGCCAGCAGGGAGCTGGGAGAGCAGTACTTC. This encodes CASRELGEQYF.

The rearrangement uses TRBV7-2 and TRBJ2-4; 7 bases are shared with TRBD2. CDR1 SGHTA and CDR2 FQGNSA come from the germline V gene. J gave up 0 bases and V 5 bases, and 7 bases lay outside the gene matches. The CDR3 spans 16 residues. CDR3 in DNA: TGTGCCAGCAGCCCCACGGGGGGTCTAGCCAAAAACATTCAGTACTTC. It specifies CASSPTGGLAKNIQYF. The variable domain in full, with the rest retrieved from reference TRBV7-2 and TRBJ2-4, is GAGVSQSPSNKVTEKGKDVELRCDPISGHTALYWYRQSLGQGLEFLIYFQGNSAPDKSGLPSDRFSAERTGGSVSTLTIQRTQQEDSAVYLCASSPTGGLAKNIQYFGAGTRLSVL.

This chain joins TRBV11-3 and TRBJ2-1, with TRBD2 identical over 8 bases. The CDR3 length is 17 residues. Looked up from germline, CDR1 is SGHNT and CDR2 is YENEEA. With V trimmed by 3 bases and J by 8 bases, 15 bases remained unmatched. The DNA of the CDR3 is TGTGCCAGCAGCTTTATCGGGAGGGCCATAACCCCGCATGAGCAGTTCTTC. Its translation: CASSFIGRAITPHEQFF.

The V call is TRBV4-1, the J call TRBJ2-7; tentative D call: TRBD2 (6 bases). The CDR3 loop spans 15 amino acids. V gave up 1 base and J gave up 2 bases, with 12 bases separating them. Germline loops: CDR1 MGHRA, CDR2 YSYEKL. The CDR3 loop reads CASSQGPGSTYEQYF. Here the CDR3 DNA reads TGCGCCAGCAGCCAAGGTCCCGGGAGCACCTACGAGCAGTACTTC.

The gene calls are TRBV4-1 and TRBJ2-5; D is undetermined. CDR1 and CDR2 from the germline V gene are MGHRA and YSYEKL. CDR3 length: 13 amino acids. With 1 base removed from V and 7 bases from J, the gap between germline ends came to 10 bases. The CDR3 loop is CASSQVYPGTQYF. In nucleotides, the CDR3 is TGCGCCAGCAGCCAAGTCTACCCCGGGACCCAGTACTTC.

This chain connects TRBV6-1 to TRBJ2-1, with D perhaps TRBD2 (7 bases). CDR1 and CDR2 (germline): MNHNS, SASEGT. Deletions cut 7 bases from V and 4 bases from J, with 14 bases between. This CDR3 is 14 amino acids long. CDR3 loop: CASMGGGWYNEQFF. CDR3 sequence (DNA): TGTGCCAGCATGGGAGGGGGTTGGTACAATGAGCAGTTCTTC.

J is TRBJ2-4 and V is TRBV19; perhaps TRBD1 as D (6 bases). V lost 4 bases and J lost 6, with 13 bases in between. CDR1 LNHDA and CDR2 SQIVND come from the germline V gene (reference sequence). This CDR3 contains 14 residues. The CDR3 spells CASSTGTTVNIQYF. DNA for the CDR3: TGTGCCAGTAGTACCGGGACAACGGTAAACATTCAGTACTTC. The full variable domain, its missing parts supplied by reference TRBV19 and TRBJ2-4, is DGGITQSPKYLFRKEGQNVTLSCEQNLNHDAMYWYRQDPGQGLRLIYYSQIVNDFQKGDIAEGYSVSREKKESFPLTVTSAQKNPTAFYLCASSTGTTVNIQYFGAGTRLSVL.

The chain employs TRBV7-3 and TRBJ2-3, with 7 bases aligning to TRBD2. V was pared by 1 base and J by 4 bases, with 8 bases of the junction left unmatched. The CDR3 has 16 amino acids. The V gene's germline CDR1 is SGHTA and CDR2 FQGTGA. DNA of the CDR3: TGTGCCAGCAGCTTAAGAGACGGCGGGGGTCCAGATACGCAGTATTTT. Amino acid sequence: CASSLRDGGGPDTQYF.

The chain links TRBV7-2 to TRBJ2-1, with D uncertain. The CDR3 length is 17 residues. Germline-derived CDR1 and CDR2 are SGHTA and FQGNSA. Trimming removed 4 bases from V and 3 bases from J, with 19 bases in between. The DNA of the CDR3 is TGTGCCAGCAGCTCCCCCACCGGCAAGCGAAACTACAATGAGCAGTTCTTC. It specifies CASSSPTGKRNYNEQFF.

Only one count was recorded for this clone. CDR3 bases: TGTGCCAGCAGTTTAAGCCAGGGCCGGGCCCAGTACTTC. It translates to CASSLSQGRAQYF. The V gene is TRBV27, the J gene TRBJ2-5, with D tentatively TRBD1 (5 bases). The CDR3 totals 13 residues. In germline, CDR1 is MNHEY, CDR2 SMNVEV (reference sequence). V lost 2 bases and J 9 bases, leaving 13 bases between the germline ends.

This chain connects TRBV19 to TRBJ1-1; no clear D. The ends were cut back, 2 bases at V and 1 base at J, with 11 bases in the middle. The germline gives CDR1 LNHDA, CDR2 SQIVND (reference sequence). This CDR3 has 15 amino acids. CDR3 coding DNA: TGTGCCAGTAGTATAATGCCGGGAAGGAACACTGAAGCTTTCTTT. It encodes CASSIMPGRNTEAFF.

The CDR3 DNA sequence: TGTGCCAGCAGCATGACGACGGGGAGCAATCAGCCCCAGCATTTT. Translating gives CASSMTTGSNQPQHF. The rearrangement uses TRBV21-1 and TRBJ1-5. TRBV21-1 is tagged as a pseudogene. CDR3 size: 15 residues.

This chain joins TRBV19 and TRBJ2-7, with 10 bases that match TRBD2. CDR1 LNHDA and CDR2 SQIVND come from the germline V gene (reference sequence). This CDR3 comprises 18 residues. V gave up 4 bases and J gave up 3 bases; unmatched junction bases: 15. The CDR3 bases are TGTGCCAGTAGTAGTATGGGCATGGCAACTAGCGGGGTCTACGAGCAGTACTTC. Translation: CASSSMGMATSGVYEQYF. Full variable domain (outside the CDR3, taken from reference TRBV19 and TRBJ2-7): DGGITQSPKYLFRKEGQNVTLSCEQNLNHDAMYWYRQDPGQGLRLIYYSQIVNDFQKGDIAEGYSVSREKKESFPLTVTSAQKNPTAFYLCASSSMGMATSGVYEQYFGPGTRLTVT.